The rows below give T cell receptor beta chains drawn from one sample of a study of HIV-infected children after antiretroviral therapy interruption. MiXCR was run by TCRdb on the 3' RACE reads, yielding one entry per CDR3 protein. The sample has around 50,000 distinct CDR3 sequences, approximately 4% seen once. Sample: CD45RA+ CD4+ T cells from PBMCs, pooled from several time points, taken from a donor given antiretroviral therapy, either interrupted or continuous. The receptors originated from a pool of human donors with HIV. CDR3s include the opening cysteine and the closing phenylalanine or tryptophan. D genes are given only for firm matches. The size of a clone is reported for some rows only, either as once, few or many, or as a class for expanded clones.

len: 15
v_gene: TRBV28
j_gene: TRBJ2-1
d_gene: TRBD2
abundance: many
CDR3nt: TGTGCCAGCAGTCTTAGCGGGGGGACCTACAATGAGCAGTTCTTC
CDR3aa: CASSLSGGTYNEQFF

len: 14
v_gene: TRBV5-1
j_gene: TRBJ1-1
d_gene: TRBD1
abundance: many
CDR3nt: TGCGCCAGCAGCTTCGGACAGGCTAACACTGAAGCTTTCTTT
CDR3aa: CASSFGQANTEAFF

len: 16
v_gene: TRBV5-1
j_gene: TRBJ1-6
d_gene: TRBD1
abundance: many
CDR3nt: TGCGCCAGCAGCTCCCTCGGGACAGGGAGGAATTCACCCCTCCACTTT
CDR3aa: CASSSLGTGRNSPLHF

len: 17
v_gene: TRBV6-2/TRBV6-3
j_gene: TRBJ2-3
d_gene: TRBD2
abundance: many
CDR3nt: TGTGCCAGCAGTTACCTCAAAGCGGGGGGGCTTACAGATACGCAGTATTTT
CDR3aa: CASSYLKAGGLTDTQYF

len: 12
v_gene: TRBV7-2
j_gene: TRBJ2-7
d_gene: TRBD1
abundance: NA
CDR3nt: TGTGCCAGCAGTTTCCGGGACAGGGTGCAGTACTTC
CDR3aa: CASSFRDRVQYF

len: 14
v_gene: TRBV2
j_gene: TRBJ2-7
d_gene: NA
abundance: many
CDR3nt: TGTGCCAGCAATAGGGAGACACCTAACTACGAGCAGTACTTC
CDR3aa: CASNRETPNYEQYF

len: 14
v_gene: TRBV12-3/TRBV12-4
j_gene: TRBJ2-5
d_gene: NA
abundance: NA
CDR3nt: TGTGCCAGCAGTTCAACAGGGTACCAAGAGACCCAGTACTTC
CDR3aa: CASSSTGYQETQYF

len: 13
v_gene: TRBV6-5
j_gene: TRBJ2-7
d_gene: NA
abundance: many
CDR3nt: TGTGCCAGCAGTTACGGGACGAACTACGAGCAGTACTTC
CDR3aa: CASSYGTNYEQYF

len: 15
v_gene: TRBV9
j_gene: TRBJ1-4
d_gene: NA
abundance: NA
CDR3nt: TGTGCCAGCAGCGTAGAGAACGGCCTTAATGAAAAACTGTTTTTT
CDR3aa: CASSVENGLNEKLFF

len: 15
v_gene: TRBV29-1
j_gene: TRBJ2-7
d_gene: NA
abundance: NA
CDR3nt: TGCAGCGTTGGTCGCCTCGGACAGACGGTCACCGAGCAGTACTTC
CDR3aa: CSVGRLGQTVTEQYF

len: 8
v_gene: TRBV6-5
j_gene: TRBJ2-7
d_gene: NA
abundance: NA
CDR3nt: TGTGCCAGGCCGGAGCAGTACTTC
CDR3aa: CARPEQYF

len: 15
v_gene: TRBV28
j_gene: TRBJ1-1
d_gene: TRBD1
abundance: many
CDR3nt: TGTGCCAGCAGTGCCCACTCAGGGGGGGGCACTGAAGCTTTCTTT
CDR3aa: CASSAHSGGGTEAFF

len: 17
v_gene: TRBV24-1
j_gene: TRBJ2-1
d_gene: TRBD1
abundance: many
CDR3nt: TGTGCCACCAGTGGGGGACCATCGGGACAGGGTTACAATGAGCAGTTCTTC
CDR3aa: CATSGGPSGQGYNEQFF

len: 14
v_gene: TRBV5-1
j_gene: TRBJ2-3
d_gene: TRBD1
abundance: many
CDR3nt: TGCGCCAGCAGTACAGGGGGTTCGCCAGATACGCAGTATTTT
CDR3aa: CASSTGGSPDTQYF

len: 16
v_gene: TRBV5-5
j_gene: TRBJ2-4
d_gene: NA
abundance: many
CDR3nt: TGTGCCAGCAGCCCGATTGGAAACCTCGCCAAAAACATTCAGTACTTC
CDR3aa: CASSPIGNLAKNIQYF

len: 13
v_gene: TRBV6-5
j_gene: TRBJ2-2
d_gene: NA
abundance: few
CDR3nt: TGTGCCAGCAGCCCCCCGAGCACCGGGGAGCTGTTTTTT
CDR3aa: CASSPPSTGELFF